One T cell receptor (beta chain) is described in this entry. This sample is drawn from a study of T-cell memory formation after mild COVID-19. Via MiXCR, TCRdb re-called the 5' RACE reads, giving one row per CDR3 protein. The sample includes around 470,000 distinct CDR3 sequences, over 15% of them seen just once. Germline assignment: CDR1 LGHDT and CDR2 YNNKEL (reference sequence). V shed 3 bases, J shed 9 bases, and the junction held 7 bases outside the gene matches. The CDR3 contains 13 residues. The V call is TRBV3-1, the J call TRBJ1-1; TRBD1 matches at 7 bases. Sequencing was carried out using PBMCs or a T cell subset sorted from them (not recorded which). This TCR came from an adult woman who had mild COVID-19 (a few samples of this study predate the infection). Cell type and time point are not known. CDR3 coding DNA: TGTGCCAGCAGCCACGACCGACAGGGTAAAGCTTTCTTT. The encoded protein is CASSHDRQGKAFF.